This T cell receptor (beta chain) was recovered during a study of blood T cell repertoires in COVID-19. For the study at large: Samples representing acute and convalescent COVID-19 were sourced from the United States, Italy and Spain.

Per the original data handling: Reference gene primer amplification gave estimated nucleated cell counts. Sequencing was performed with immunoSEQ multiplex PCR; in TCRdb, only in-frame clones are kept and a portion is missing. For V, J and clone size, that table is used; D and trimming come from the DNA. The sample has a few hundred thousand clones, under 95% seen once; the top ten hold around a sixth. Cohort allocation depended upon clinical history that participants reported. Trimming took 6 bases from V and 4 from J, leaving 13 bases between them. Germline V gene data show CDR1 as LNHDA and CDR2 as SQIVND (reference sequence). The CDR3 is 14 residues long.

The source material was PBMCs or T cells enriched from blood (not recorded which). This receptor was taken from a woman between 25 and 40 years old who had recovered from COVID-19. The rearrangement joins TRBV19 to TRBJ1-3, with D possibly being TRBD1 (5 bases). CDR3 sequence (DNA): TGTGCCAGTAGCCCCAGGGAATCGGGAAACACCATATATTTT. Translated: CASSPRESGNTIYF.